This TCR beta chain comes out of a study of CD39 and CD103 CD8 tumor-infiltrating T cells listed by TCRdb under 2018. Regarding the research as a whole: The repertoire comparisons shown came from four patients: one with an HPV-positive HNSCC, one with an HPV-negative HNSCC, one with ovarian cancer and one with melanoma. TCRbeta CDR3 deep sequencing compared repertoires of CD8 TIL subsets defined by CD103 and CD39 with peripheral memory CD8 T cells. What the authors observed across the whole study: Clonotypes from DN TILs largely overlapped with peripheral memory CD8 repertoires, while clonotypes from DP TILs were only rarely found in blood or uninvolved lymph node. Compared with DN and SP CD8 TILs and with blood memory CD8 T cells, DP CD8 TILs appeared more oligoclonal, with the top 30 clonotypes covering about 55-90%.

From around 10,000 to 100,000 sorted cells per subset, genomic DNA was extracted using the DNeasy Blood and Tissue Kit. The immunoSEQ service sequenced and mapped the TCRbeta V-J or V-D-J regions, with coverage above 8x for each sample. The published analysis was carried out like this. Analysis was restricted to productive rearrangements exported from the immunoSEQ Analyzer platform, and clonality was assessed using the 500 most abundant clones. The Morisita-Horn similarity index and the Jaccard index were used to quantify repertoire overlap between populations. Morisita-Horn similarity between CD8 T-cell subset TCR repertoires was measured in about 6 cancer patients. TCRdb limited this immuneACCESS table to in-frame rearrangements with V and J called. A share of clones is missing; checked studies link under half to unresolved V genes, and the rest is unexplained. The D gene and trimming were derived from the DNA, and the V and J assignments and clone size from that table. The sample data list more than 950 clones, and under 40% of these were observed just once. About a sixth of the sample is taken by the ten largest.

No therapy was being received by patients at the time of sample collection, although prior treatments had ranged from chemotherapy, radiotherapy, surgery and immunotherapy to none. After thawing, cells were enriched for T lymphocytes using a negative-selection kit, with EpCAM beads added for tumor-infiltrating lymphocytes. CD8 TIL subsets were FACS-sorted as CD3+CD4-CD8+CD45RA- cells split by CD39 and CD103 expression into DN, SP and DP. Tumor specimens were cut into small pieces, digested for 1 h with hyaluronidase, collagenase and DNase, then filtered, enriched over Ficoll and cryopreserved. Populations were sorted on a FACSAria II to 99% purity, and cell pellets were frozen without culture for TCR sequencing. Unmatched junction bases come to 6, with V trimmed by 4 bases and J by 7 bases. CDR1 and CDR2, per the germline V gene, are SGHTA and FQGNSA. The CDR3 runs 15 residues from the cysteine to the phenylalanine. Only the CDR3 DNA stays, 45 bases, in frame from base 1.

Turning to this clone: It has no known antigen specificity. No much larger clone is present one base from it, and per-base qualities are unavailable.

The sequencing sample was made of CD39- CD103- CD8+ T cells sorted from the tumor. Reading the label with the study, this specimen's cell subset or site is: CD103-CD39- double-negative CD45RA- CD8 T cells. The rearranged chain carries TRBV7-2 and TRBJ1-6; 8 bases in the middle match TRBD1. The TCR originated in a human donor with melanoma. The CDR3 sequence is CASSSGQGLNSPLHF. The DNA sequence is TGTGCCAGCAGCTCAGGACAGGGCCTCAATTCACCCCTCCACTTT. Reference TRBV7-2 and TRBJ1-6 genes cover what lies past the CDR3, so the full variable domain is GAGVSQSPSNKVTEKGKDVELRCDPISGHTALYWYRQSLGQGLEFLIYFQGNSAPDKSGLPSDRFSAERTGGSVSTLTIQRTQQEDSAVYLCASSSGQGLNSPLHFGNGTRLTVT.